Described below is a single T cell receptor beta chain sequence and its context. Its antigen is not identified. The data are from a study of shared clonotypes between healthy human individuals. Findings and limits, study-wide: In contrast to clonotypes shared by all four donors, non-shared clonotypes had lower generation probabilities. For naive CD4 cells, roughly 5.5% of clonotypes were shared across a handful of donors. Though the depth was large, rarefaction showed that sorted-subset sequencing was incomplete.

V trimming: 2 bases; J trimming: 7 bases; junction bases outside the gene matches: 6. CDR1 and CDR2 from the germline V gene are SGHNT and YENEEA. This CDR3 comprises 15 residues. Data came from immunoSEQ multiplex PCR; TCRdb stores just in-frame clones and leaves some out. The sample shows more than 500,000 clones, 95% to 97% of them seen only once. The source material was naive CD4+ T cells sorted from blood. Subset specified: CD45RA+ positively selected. J is TRBJ2-1 and V is TRBV11-3, with TRBD2 identical over 9 bases. This clonotype was obtained from a woman in her twenties or thirties in good health. In DNA, the CDR3 is TGTGCCAGCAGCTTAATAGCGGGAGATATGAATGAGCAGTTCTTC. This sequence encodes CASSLIAGDMNEQFF.